This is a list of T cell receptor beta chains from one sample in a study of breast tumors, draining lymph nodes, adjacent tissues. TCRdb recomputed calls from the multiplex PCR reads with MiXCR, one row per CDR3 protein. In the table there are about 150,000 distinct CDR3 sequences, approximately 29% of which are singletons. Material for sequencing was axillary lymph node tissue. All receptors come from a female donor with breast cancer. Some clones in this sample may be carry-over from other donors' samples. Both conserved end residues are trimmed from each CDR3. Each record gives: J gene, V gene, CDR3 protein.

TRBJ2-5 | TRBV6-4 | ASSPSGGGQETQY
TRBJ2-1 | TRBV14 | ASSLLGQF
TRBJ2-1 | TRBV6-1 | ALKGAGFNEQF
TRBJ1-2 | TRBV5-5 | ASGVDGYT
TRBJ1-1 | TRBV29-1 | SVGTGNTEAF
TRBJ1-1 | TRBV10-3 | AINGGGNTEAF
TRBJ2-4 | TRBV25-1 | ASSAQTGTKNIQY
TRBJ2-2 | TRBV9 | ASSVRTELYTGELF
TRBJ1-1 | TRBV28 | ASSLGQLNTEAF
TRBJ2-4 | TRBV27 | ASSSQGLVKNIQY
TRBJ1-2 | TRBV20-1 | SAIQGATTYGYT
TRBJ2-3 | TRBV11-3 | ASSLRRTSSSDTQY
TRBJ1-2 | TRBV7-2 | ASSFGPLNYGYT
TRBJ1-5 | TRBV20-1 | SALQGGRSNQPQH
TRBJ2-5 | TRBV2 | ASKLAWTGETQY
TRBJ2-2 | TRBV19 | ASSIEAGANTGELF
TRBJ2-7 | TRBV10-3 | AISELAGSAYEQY
TRBJ2-1 | TRBV7-9 | ASSLAAGTYNEQF
TRBJ1-1 | TRBV7-2 | ASSEQGTTEAF
TRBJ1-3 | TRBV20-1 | SALRRGNTIY
TRBJ1-2 | TRBV6-1 | ASIKPIQLNYGYT
TRBJ1-1 | TRBV6-5 | ASSNDPTGNTEAF
TRBJ1-1 | TRBV29-1 | SVAGTNTEAF
TRBJ2-5 | TRBV20-1 | SARFETQY
TRBJ2-7 | TRBV12-3/TRBV12-4 | ASSFVGGTLGEQY
TRBJ2-5 | TRBV7-7 | ASSLGTYPAETRY
TRBJ2-1 | TRBV20-1 | SARDRSSRGRYNEQF
TRBJ1-3 | TRBV7-9 | ASSLGQAISGNTIY
TRBJ2-1 | TRBV6-2/TRBV6-3 | ASSHSTGGHGEQF
TRBJ1-6 | TRBV7-9 | ASSRTDYNSPLH
TRBJ2-5 | TRBV6-1 | ASIGGLVGAGGETQY
TRBJ1-6 | TRBV2 | ATRGVITGSPLH
TRBJ1-5 | TRBV7-2 | ASSLETERYQPPH
TRBJ2-5 | TRBV20-1 | SARDRQETQY
TRBJ2-4 | TRBV19 | ASSSLAGGQLAKNIQY
TRBJ2-2 | TRBV12-3/TRBV12-4 | ASTSDRRLAVTGELF
TRBJ1-2 | TRBV28 | ASSLRTENYGYT
TRBJ2-7 | TRBV20-1 | SARESGTGGYEQY
TRBJ1-3 | TRBV7-9 | ASSLLQDTIY
TRBJ2-5 | TRBV29-1 | SATKTQY
TRBJ2-3 | TRBV15 | ATSRDRLAGDTQY
TRBJ2-3 | TRBV16 | ASKAGRRTDTQY
TRBJ1-5 | TRBV12-3/TRBV12-4 | ASSVSANGNQPQH
TRBJ2-3 | TRBV11-2 | ASIQTSSTDTQY
TRBJ1-5 | TRBV20-1 | SASLEGKNQPQH
TRBJ2-6 | TRBV4-3 | ASSQLPASSGANVLT
TRBJ2-2 | TRBV2 | ASSAQGLGTGELF
TRBJ1-5 | TRBV30 | AWERGARETQH
TRBJ1-6 | TRBV20-1 | SAPGPGNPGDSPLH
TRBJ2-1 | TRBV6-5 | ASSRRTGTGGHEQF
TRBJ1-1 | TRBV29-1 | SVGGSAGVSTEAF
TRBJ1-6 | TRBV3-1 | ASSPLSDGTSPLH
TRBJ2-3 | TRBV7-6 | ASSLGAGGMLDTQY
TRBJ1-5 | TRBV7-6 | ASSQGQGEQPQH
TRBJ1-2 | TRBV20-1 | SASGQGDNYGYT
TRBJ2-6 | TRBV6-2/TRBV6-3 | ASSLGDQGRSSGANVLT
TRBJ1-6 | TRBV5-5 | ASTFTTGIYNSPLH